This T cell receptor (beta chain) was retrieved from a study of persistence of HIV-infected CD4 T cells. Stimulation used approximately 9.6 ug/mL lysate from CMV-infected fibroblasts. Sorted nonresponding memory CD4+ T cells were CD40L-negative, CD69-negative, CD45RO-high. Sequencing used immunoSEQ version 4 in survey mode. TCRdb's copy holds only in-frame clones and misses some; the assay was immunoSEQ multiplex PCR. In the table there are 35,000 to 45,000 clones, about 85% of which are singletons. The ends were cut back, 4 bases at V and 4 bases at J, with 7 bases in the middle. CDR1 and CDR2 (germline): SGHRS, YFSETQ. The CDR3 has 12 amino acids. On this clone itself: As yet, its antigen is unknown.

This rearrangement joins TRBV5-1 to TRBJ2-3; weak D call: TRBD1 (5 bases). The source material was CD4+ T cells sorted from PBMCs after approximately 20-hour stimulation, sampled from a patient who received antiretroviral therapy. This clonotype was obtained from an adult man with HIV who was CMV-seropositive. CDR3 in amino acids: CASSRGADTQYF. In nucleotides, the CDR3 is TGCGCCAGCAGCAGGGGCGCAGATACGCAGTATTTT.